The T cell receptor beta chain described here comes from a study of blood T cell repertoires in COVID-19. For the study at large: PBMCs, B-cell-depleted T cells, or T cells provided the cDNA or gDNA that made up the material.

Germline CDR1 and CDR2: SQVTM and ANQGSEA. The CDR3 sequence is 15 residues long. V dropped 1 base and J dropped 1 base, with 13 bases sitting between them. As processed by the authors: Amplifying reference gene primers gave estimates of nucleated cell counts. Sequencing used immunoSEQ multiplex PCR; TCRdb keeps in-frame clones, though not all of them. That table is the source of V, J and clone size, and D and trimming were worked out from the DNA. The sample has 150,000 to 200,000 clones, 80% to 90% seen once; the top ten hold 12%. This clone appeared once. The TCR sequence derives from a man aged 40-50 years who had recovered from COVID-19. Sample: PBMCs or T cells enriched from blood (not recorded which). This chain connects TRBV29-1 to TRBJ1-1, with TRBD1 as a possible D gene (5 bases). The CDR3 nucleotides read TGCAGCGTTGAAGGTATGGGTGGGGCGAACACTGAAGCTTTCTTT. It encodes CSVEGMGGANTEAFF. Supplemented by reference TRBV29-1 and TRBJ1-1, the full variable domain reads SAVISQKPSRDICQRGTSLTIQCQVDSQVTMMFWYRQQPGQSLTLIATANQGSEATYESGFVIDKFPISRPNLTFSTLTVSNMSPEDSSIYLCSVEGMGGANTEAFFGQGTRLTVV.